Shown below are 5 T cell receptor beta chains from a single sample sequenced in a study of patients and donors after allogeneic stem cell transplantation. TCRdb fed the RT-PCR reads into MiXCR, producing one record per CDR3 protein. The sample consists of over 200,000 distinct CDR3 sequences, 35% to 45% of them appearing once. Sequenced input: blood, either unsorted or a sorted T cell fraction (not recorded which). The receptors stem from a human donor who was either an allogeneic HSCT recipient or a stem cell or donor lymphocyte infusion donor (not recorded which). It is not recorded whose cells these are; they may come from a transplant donor.

The chain has TRBV27 and TRBJ2-7, with TRBD1 matching over 8 bases. The CDR3 has 15 amino acids. Germline assignment: CDR1 MNHEY and CDR2 SMNVEV (reference sequence). With 2 bases clipped from V and 4 bases from J, the junction kept 7 bases outside the gene matches. The CDR3 loop reads CASSLIAGGIYEQYF. CDR3 bases: TGTGCCAGCAGTTTAATCGCAGGGGGCATTTACGAGCAGTACTTC.

This clonotype was found once. The V call is TRBV12-3 or TRBV12-4, the J call TRBJ1-4; TRBD1 aligns across 7 bases. J lost 16 bases, V lost 5 bases, and 10 bases had no gene match. The CDR3 covers 12 residues. The CDR3 loop is CASSPGDRDQFF. CDR3 nucleotide sequence: TGTGCCAGCAGTCCCGGAGACAGGGATCAGTTTTTT.

The chain couples TRBV4-2 to TRBJ1-3; D uncertain. There are 14 residues in the CDR3. Germline V gene lookup returns CDR1 LGHNA and CDR2 YNFKEQ. Trimming removed 0 bases at V and 1 base at J, with 4 bases between. The CDR3 region has the DNA TGTGCCAGCAGCCAAGACAGATCTGGAAACACCATATATTTT. Translating it yields CASSQDRSGNTIYF.

This clonotype was counted a few times. This chain connects TRBV28 to TRBJ2-5; D might be TRBD2 (7 bases). The CDR3 runs 16 residues. Trimming shortened V by 6 bases and J by 0 bases, and 17 bases separated the two germline ends. Germline V gives CDR1 MDHEN, CDR2 SYDVKM. The CDR3 here is CASSSHPGGYQETQYF. DNA of the CDR3: TGTGCCAGCAGCTCCCATCCGGGGGGCTACCAAGAGACCCAGTACTTC.

The chain employs TRBV20-1 and TRBJ1-1; 8 bases are a match to TRBD1. The J segment lost 1 base and the V segment lost 2 bases, leaving 6 bases of the junction unmatched. Germline CDR1 and CDR2: DFQATT and SNEGSKA (reference sequence). This CDR3 is 15 amino acids long. The CDR3 nucleotides read TGCAGTGCTAGAACCTCAGGACAGGGGAACACTGAAGCTTTCTTT. It encodes CSARTSGQGNTEAFF.